The next 18 T cell receptor beta chains were all read from a single sample in a study of shared clonotypes between healthy human individuals. Here immunoSEQ multiplex PCR was the method, and the copy in TCRdb shows in-frame clones only, minus some. This table holds some 320,000 clones, 80% to 90% found once. Sequencing input: memory CD8+ T cells sorted from blood. As for subset: CD45RO+ cells pooled with CCR7-negative TemRA cells. The source of these receptors is a man aged 18 to 35 in good health.

V usage is TRBV7-9 and J usage is TRBJ2-1; tentative D call: TRBD2 (5 bases). V lost 8 bases and J 5 bases, leaving 10 bases between the germline ends. This CDR3 has 12 amino acids. The germline CDR1 and CDR2 sequences are SEHNR and FQNEAQ (reference sequence). The DNA of the CDR3 is TGTGCCAGCTTAGGACTTAACAATGAGCAGTTCTTC. Residues: CASLGLNNEQFF.

V and J are TRBV28 and TRBJ2-7; 9 bases match TRBD1. Germline V gives CDR1 MDHEN, CDR2 SYDVKM. The V gene end was trimmed by 3 bases and the J gene end by 5 bases; junction bases not matched to a gene: 8. The CDR3 contains 15 residues. In DNA, the CDR3 is TGTGCCAGCAGTTTTGAGACAGGGGGTCATAACGAGCAGTACTTC. Translated, it gives CASSFETGGHNEQYF.

This clone was detected once. The V and J genes are TRBV5-6 and TRBJ1-2; D remains ambiguous. Between the trimmed V and J ends, which lost 3 bases and 0 bases, there was a span of 15 bases. Germline-derived CDR1 and CDR2 are SGHDT and YYEEEE. The CDR3 length is 16 residues. CDR3 in amino acids: CASSSEEIGPNYGYTF. In DNA, the CDR3 is TGTGCCAGCAGCTCGGAGGAGATAGGCCCTAACTATGGCTACACCTTC.

The chain employs TRBV5-1 and TRBJ1-6; D may be TRBD1 (6 bases). The CDR3 totals 14 residues. V was pared by 2 bases and J by 10 bases, with 13 bases between. The germline CDR1 and CDR2 sequences are SGHRS and YFSETQ. CDR3 sequence: CASSFGVGGSPLHF. In DNA, the CDR3 is TGCGCCAGCAGCTTTGGGGTAGGGGGGTCACCCCTCCACTTT.

CDR3 sequence: CASSLGAVSYEQYF. CDR3 nucleotides: TGTGCCAGCAGTTTGGGGGCGGTTTCCTACGAGCAGTACTTC. This chain joins TRBV27 and TRBJ2-7; the D gene is possibly TRBD1 (6 bases). CDR3 length equals 14 residues. CDR1 and CDR2 (germline): MNHEY, SMNVEV (reference sequence). The germline V and J ends were trimmed by 3 bases and 1 base, with 10 bases remaining between them.

This chain joins TRBV25-1 and TRBJ2-7; 9 positions match TRBD2. The junction had 15 bases not matched to a gene; V was cut back by 2 bases and J by 4 bases. The length of the CDR3 is 18 residues. Germline-derived CDR1 and CDR2 are MGHDK and SYGVNS. The chain's CDR3 is CASSETPPTSGVRYEQYF. The CDR3 region has the DNA TGTGCCAGCAGTGAAACCCCCCCGACTAGCGGCGTTCGATACGAGCAGTACTTC.

The chain combines TRBV4-1 with TRBJ2-5; a possible D gene is TRBD2 (5 bases). Germline CDR1 reads MGHRA; CDR2 reads YSYEKL. V lost 4 bases and J lost 3, with 12 bases in between. The CDR3 length is 14 residues. CDR3 bases: TGCGCCAGCAGCCCGCCGGGATCCGAAGAGACCCAGTACTTC. It is translated as CASSPPGSEETQYF.

The chain is built from TRBV28 and TRBJ1-1; no clear D gene. V gave up 3 bases and J gave up 6 bases, with 8 bases separating them. CDR3 length equals 12 residues. Germline V lookup: CDR1 MDHEN, CDR2 SYDVKM. The CDR3 sequence is CASSFLSPEAFF. CDR3 DNA sequence: TGTGCCAGCAGTTTTCTCTCTCCTGAAGCTTTCTTT.

The V gene is TRBV27, the J gene TRBJ2-1; either TRBD1 or TRBD2 may fit D (5 bases each). Germline V gives CDR1 MNHEY, CDR2 SMNVEV (reference sequence). The V and J ends lost 6 bases and 3 bases respectively, with 6 bases between them. The CDR3 totals 12 residues. CDR3 DNA sequence: TGTGCCAGCAGGAGGGGCTACAATGAGCAGTTCTTC. This sequence encodes CASRRGYNEQFF.

This clone was counted ten times or more. The chain combines TRBV28 with TRBJ2-1, with 8 bases fitting TRBD1. The CDR3 loop spans 15 amino acids. Trimming at V came to 6 bases and at J to 3 bases, leaving 7 bases not matched to a gene. The germline V gene has CDR1 MDHEN and CDR2 SYDVKM. CDR3: CASSPDRGGYNEQFF. The CDR3 nucleotides read TGTGCCAGCAGCCCAGACAGGGGAGGCTACAATGAGCAGTTCTTC.

This clone was recorded only once. V and J are TRBV5-6 and TRBJ1-5; D unresolved. Germline CDR1 reads SGHDT; CDR2 reads YYEEEE. The CDR3 has 16 residues. V gave up 0 bases and J gave up 6 bases, with 16 bases separating them. CDR3 in amino acids: CASSLGATTLGQPQHF. For the CDR3, the DNA is TGTGCCAGCAGCTTGGGGGCGACAACTTTGGGTCAGCCCCAGCATTTT. Using reference TRBV5-6 and TRBJ1-5 for the parts outside the CDR3, the full variable domain is DAGVTQSPTHLIKTRGQQVTLRCSPKSGHDTVSWYQQALGQGPQFIFQYYEEEERQRGNFPDRFSGHQFPNYSSELNVNALLLGDSALYLCASSLGATTLGQPQHFGDGTRLSIL.

The rearrangement uses TRBV19 and TRBJ2-7; D perhaps matches TRBD1 (6 bases). Germline V gives CDR1 LNHDA, CDR2 SQIVND (reference sequence). V was shortened by 5 bases and J by 3 bases, with 14 bases between the two germline ends. The CDR3 contains 14 residues. CDR3 residues: CASSFRTEFYEQYF. As DNA, the CDR3 is TGTGCCAGTAGTTTCCGGACAGAGTTCTACGAGCAGTACTTC.

This clone was counted a single time. The J gene is TRBJ1-3, the V gene TRBV11-2; unclear D gene. Trimming took off 0 bases at V and 0 bases at J, with 6 bases between the two ends. CDR1 is SGHAT, CDR2 FQNNGV, per germline. CDR3 length: 15 residues. In DNA form, the CDR3 reads TGTGCCAGCAGCTTAGACCCTAGCTCTGGAAACACCATATATTTT. Its protein product is CASSLDPSSGNTIYF. The variable domain in full, with the rest retrieved from reference TRBV11-2 and TRBJ1-3, is EAGVAQSPRYKIIEKRQSVAFWCNPISGHATLYWYQQILGQGPKLLIQFQNNGVVDDSQLPKDRFSAERLKGVDSTLKIQPAKLEDSAVYLCASSLDPSSGNTIYFGEGSWLTVV.

To note about this clone: The same CDR3 arises from other DNA sequences in this sample as well. The chain carries TRBV5-6 and TRBJ2-3; D ambiguous. With 4 bases removed from V and 4 bases from J, the gap between germline ends came to 7 bases. Germline V CDR1 and CDR2: SGHDT, YYEEEE. This CDR3 is built from 12 residues. This CDR3 is CASSPLSDTQYF. As DNA, the CDR3 is TGTGCCAGCAGCCCCTTATCAGATACGCAGTATTTT.

The chain combines TRBV5-8 with TRBJ1-4; D possibly corresponds to TRBD1 (5 bases). Trimming removed 0 bases from V and 1 base from J, with 7 bases in between. The germline gives CDR1 SGHTS, CDR2 YDEGEE. This CDR3 is built from 15 residues. CDR3 sequence reads: CASSLDQGTNEKLFF. As DNA, the CDR3 is TGTGCCAGCAGCTTGGACCAGGGAACTAATGAAAAACTGTTTTTT.

In DNA, the CDR3 is TGCGCCAGCAGCCGCGAGGGAGGCGGCTACGAGCAGTACTTC. Its protein is CASSREGGGYEQYF. This sequence joins TRBV4-1 and TRBJ2-7; tentatively, D is TRBD2 (6 bases). The CDR3 is 14 amino acids. Germline CDR1 and CDR2: MGHRA and YSYEKL. The ends were cut back, 4 bases at V and 3 bases at J, with 13 bases in the middle.

The chain's CDR3 is CAWSVSSGFAAFF. In nucleotides, the CDR3 is TGTGCCTGGAGTGTTAGTTCCGGTTTTGCGGCTTTCTTT. The chain combines TRBV30 with TRBJ1-1; D gene ambiguous. This CDR3 region has 13 residues. V was shortened by 0 bases and J by 11 bases, with 16 bases between the two germline ends. CDR1 GTSNPN and CDR2 SVGIG come from the germline V gene (reference sequence).

CDR3 sequence reads: CASSLRTGEQFF. Written as DNA, the CDR3 is TGCGCCAGCAGCTTACGCACGGGGGAACAGTTCTTC. The rearrangement uses TRBV5-1 and TRBJ2-1; maybe TRBD2 (6 bases). The CDR3 contains 12 residues. Germline V gene lookup returns CDR1 SGHRS and CDR2 YFSETQ. Trimming removed 2 bases from V and 13 bases from J, with 13 bases in between.